Given below is one TCR beta chain in context. Its target antigen remains unknown. Base quality data are lacking; no much larger clone is found one base away. The identical CDR3 is also encoded by other nucleotide sequences in the sample. The sample originates from a study of control samples from healthy donors and cancer patients (dated by TCRdb to the early 2020s). Receptor libraries were prepared by the immunoSEQ multiplex PCR assay. Imported from immuneACCESS, the table was reduced by TCRdb to in-frame sequences with V and J called. These copies leave out some clones; in studies compared against another copy, an unresolved V gene accounts for under half, and the cause of the remainder is not known. Across this sample there are roughly 93,000 clones, with about 89% seen only once. Roughly a tenth of the sample comes from the top ten. V loses 1 base of germline sequence and J loses 6 bases, and the interval between the two ends is 1 base. CDR3 length: 11 amino acids, cysteine to phenylalanine. The DNA shown is the 33-base CDR3, in frame from base 1. For CDR1 and CDR2, the germline V gene lists SNHLY and FYNNEI.

Sequencing used PBMCs. The clonotype comes from a woman aged 45 to 65 with colorectal cancer. The chain is encoded by TRBV2 joined to TRBJ2-1; the D gene identity is not certain. The sequenced DNA: TGTGCCAGCAGTGAAGTCAATGAGCAGTTCTTC. Its protein product is CASSEVNEQFF. Where the CDR3 stops, the reference TRBV2 and TRBJ2-1 genes take over; the full variable domain is EPEVTQTPSHQVTQMGQEVILRCVPISNHLYFYWYRQILGQKVEFLVSFYNNEISEKSEIFDDQFSVERPDGSNFTLKIRSTKLEDSAMYFCASSEVNEQFFGPGTRLTVL.